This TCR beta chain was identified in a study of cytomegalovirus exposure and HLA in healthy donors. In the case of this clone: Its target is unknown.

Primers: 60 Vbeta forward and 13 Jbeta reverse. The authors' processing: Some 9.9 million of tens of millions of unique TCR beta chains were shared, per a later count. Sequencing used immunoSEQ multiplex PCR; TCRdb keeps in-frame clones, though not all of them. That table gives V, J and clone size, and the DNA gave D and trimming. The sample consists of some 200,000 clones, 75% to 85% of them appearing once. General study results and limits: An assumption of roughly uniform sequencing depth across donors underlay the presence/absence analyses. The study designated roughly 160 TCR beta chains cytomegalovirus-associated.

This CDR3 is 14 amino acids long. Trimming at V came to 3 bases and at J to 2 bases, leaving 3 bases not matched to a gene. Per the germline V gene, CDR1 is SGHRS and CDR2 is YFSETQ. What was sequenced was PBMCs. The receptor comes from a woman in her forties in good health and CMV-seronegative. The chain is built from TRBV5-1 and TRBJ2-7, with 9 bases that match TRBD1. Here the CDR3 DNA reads TGCGCCAGCAGCTCCGGGACAGGGCCCTACGAGCAGTACTTC. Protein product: CASSSGTGPYEQYF. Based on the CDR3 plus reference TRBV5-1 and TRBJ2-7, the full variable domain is KAGVTQTPRYLIKTRGQQVTLSCSPISGHRSVSWYQQTPGQGLQFLFEYFSETQRNKGNFPGRFSGRQFSNSRSEMNVSTLELGDSALYLCASSSGTGPYEQYFGPGTRLTVT.